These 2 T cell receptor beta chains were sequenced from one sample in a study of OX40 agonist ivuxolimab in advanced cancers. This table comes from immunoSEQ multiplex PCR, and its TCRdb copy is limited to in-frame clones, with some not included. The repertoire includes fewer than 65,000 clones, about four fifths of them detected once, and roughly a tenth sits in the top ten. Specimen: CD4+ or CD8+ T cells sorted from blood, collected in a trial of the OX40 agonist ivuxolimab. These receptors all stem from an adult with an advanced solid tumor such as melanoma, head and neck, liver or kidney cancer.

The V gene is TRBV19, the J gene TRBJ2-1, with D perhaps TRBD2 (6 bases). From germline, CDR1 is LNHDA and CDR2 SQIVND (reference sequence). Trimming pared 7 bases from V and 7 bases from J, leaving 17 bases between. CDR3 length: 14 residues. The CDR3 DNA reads TGTGCCAGTACCACCGGGGGAACCCTGAATGAGCAGTTCTTC. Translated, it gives CASTTGGTLNEQFF.

This chain's CDR3 is CASSLRQPIYGYTF. The CDR3, as DNA: TGTGCCAGCAGCTTACGACAGCCGATCTATGGCTACACCTTC. The chain couples TRBV7-8 to TRBJ1-2; tentatively, D is TRBD1 (5 bases). The CDR3 length is 14 residues. Between the trimmed V and J ends, which lost 2 bases and 4 bases, there was a span of 11 bases. Germline V gives CDR1 SGHVS, CDR2 FQNEAQ.